Listed below are T cell receptor beta chains from one sample, sequenced in a study of T cell repertoires in cytomegalovirus infection. TCRdb reanalysed the reads using MiXCR and keeps one entry per CDR3 protein. The table has 200,000 or so distinct CDR3 sequences, under 30% seen once; the top ten hold approximately 31%. Sequences were obtained from PBMCs. Source of these receptors: a human donor in good health (CMV status not recorded). Some clones in this sample may be carry-over from other donors' samples. Each CDR3 is given with its conserved first and last residue. A D gene is named only where the DNA matches it firmly. Size is omitted from some rows. Given values are once, few, many or a class for expanded clones.

V gene	D gene	clone size	J gene	CDR3 protein	CDR3 DNA
TRBV2	-	few	TRBJ1-1	CASRTETEAFF	TGTGCCAGCAGGACAGAGACTGAAGCTTTCTTT
TRBV9	-	-	TRBJ2-3	CASSDGTASKQYF	TGTGCCAGCAGCGACGGGACCGCGTCAAAGCAGTATTTT
TRBV24-1	-	-	TRBJ1-5	CATSDFYQGAGGNQPQHF	TGTGCCACCAGTGACTTTTATCAGGGTGCAGGAGGCAATCAGCCCCAGCATTTT
TRBV15	-	-	TRBJ1-5	CATSRDLKGRGGQPQHF	TGTGCCACCAGCAGAGATCTGAAGGGACGGGGGGGACAGCCCCAGCATTTT
TRBV20-1	-	few	TRBJ1-2	CSAPPEGENYGYTF	TGCAGTGCTCCCCCGGAGGGGGAGAACTATGGCTACACCTTC
TRBV7-2	TRBD1	many	TRBJ1-2	CASSRGQGSYGYTF	TGTGCCAGCAGCCGGGGACAGGGCTCCTATGGCTACACCTTC
TRBV7-7	-	many	TRBJ2-5	CASSPLGGETQYF	TGTGCTAGCAGCCCCCTAGGGGGAGAGACCCAGTACTTC
TRBV25-1	-	-	TRBJ2-3	CASSDTGTTDTQYF	TGTGCCAGCAGTGATACGGGGACCACAGATACGCAGTATTTT
TRBV2	TRBD2	-	TRBJ2-5	CASSGERGRQETQYF	TGTGCCAGCAGTGGGGAGCGGGGCAGACAAGAGACCCAGTACTTC
TRBV6-6	TRBD1	-	TRBJ1-5	CASSYPGGTGDQPQHF	TGTGCCAGCAGTTACCCCGGGGGGACAGGTGATCAGCCCCAGCATTTT
TRBV29-1	TRBD2	-	TRBJ2-5	CSVEEEGSGEQETQYF	TGCAGCGTTGAAGAGGAAGGAAGCGGGGAGCAAGAGACCCAGTACTTC
TRBV20-1	-	-	TRBJ1-4	CSAREGTGPEKLFF	TGCAGTGCTAGAGAGGGCACAGGGCCTGAAAAACTGTTTTTT
TRBV7-8	TRBD2	few	TRBJ2-1	CASSLGAGSYNEQFF	TGTGCCAGCAGCTTAGGAGCGGGGTCCTACAATGAGCAGTTCTTC
TRBV27	-	many	TRBJ1-4	CASSFSTGDGEKLFF	TGTGCCAGCAGTTTTTCGACAGGCGATGGTGAAAAACTGTTTTTT
TRBV18	-	few	TRBJ1-5	CASSPLEDQPQHF	TGTGCCAGCTCACCCCTAGAAGATCAGCCCCAGCATTTT
TRBV5-5	-	few	TRBJ1-1	CASSQRTDGSYNTEAFF	TGTGCCAGCAGCCAGCGGACCGACGGTTCCTACAACACTGAAGCTTTCTTT
TRBV7-8	-	many	TRBJ2-1	CASSLAFNNEQFF	TGTGCCAGCAGCTTAGCCTTCAACAATGAGCAGTTCTTC
TRBV29-1	TRBD1	-	TRBJ2-7	CSILKTGGYEQYF	TGCAGCATTCTGAAGACAGGGGGTTACGAGCAGTACTTC
TRBV30	TRBD2	few	TRBJ2-1	CAWRGGQGYNEQFF	TGTGCCTGGCGGGGAGGGCAGGGCTACAATGAGCAGTTCTTC
TRBV7-2	-	many	TRBJ1-3	CASSLVVHSGNTIYF	TGTGCCAGCAGCTTAGTAGTACACTCTGGAAACACCATATATTTT
TRBV2	TRBD2	-	TRBJ2-5	CASREGPSRETQYF	TGTGCCAGCCGGGAGGGCCCGAGCAGGGAGACCCAGTACTTC
TRBV11-2	-	few	TRBJ1-1	CASSLGARGEAFF	TGTGCCAGCAGCTTAGGGGCCCGTGGTGAAGCTTTCTTT
TRBV20-1	TRBD1	once	TRBJ2-3	CSARGQDSTDTQYF	TGCAGTGCTAGGGGACAGGACAGCACAGATACGCAGTATTTT
TRBV19	-	-	TRBJ2-7	CASSTGEYSYAQYF	TGTGCCAGTAGTACAGGAGAATATTCCTACGCGCAGTACTTC
TRBV7-9	TRBD1	few	TRBJ1-2	CASSLDATGGRSYGYTF	TGTGCCAGCAGCTTAGACGCGACAGGGGGAAGGAGCTATGGCTACACCTTC
TRBV7-2	TRBD1	many	TRBJ1-5	CASSPIDRGDQPQHF	TGTGCCAGCAGCCCCATTGACAGGGGCGATCAGCCCCAGCATTTT
TRBV7-6	TRBD1	few	TRBJ2-7	CASSLGQGDEQYF	TGTGCCAGCAGCTTGGGACAGGGTGACGAGCAGTACTTC
TRBV5-1	TRBD1	-	TRBJ1-1	CASSLPRDRGNTEAFF	TGCGCCAGCAGCTTACCCCGGGACAGGGGGAACACTGAAGCTTTCTTT
TRBV2	TRBD1	few	TRBJ2-7	CASSRTGRQTYEQYF	TGTGCCAGCAGCCGGACAGGACGCCAGACCTACGAGCAGTACTTC
TRBV4-2	-	-	TRBJ2-3	CASSQDRWADTQYF	TGTGCCAGCAGCCAAGATCGGTGGGCAGATACGCAGTATTTT
TRBV19	-	few	TRBJ1-5	CASNGGDNQPQHF	TGTGCCAGTAATGGGGGGGACAATCAGCCCCAGCATTTT
TRBV12-3/TRBV12-4	-	-	TRBJ2-1	CASSTYRVNEQFF	TGTGCCAGCAGTACCTACAGGGTAAATGAGCAGTTCTTC
TRBV19	-	-	TRBJ2-1	CASSGYVGDEQFF	TGTGCCAGTAGTGGGTACGTCGGGGATGAGCAGTTCTTC
TRBV20-1	TRBD2	-	TRBJ2-7	CSASSLAGVGYEQYF	TGCAGTGCTAGTTCACTAGCGGGGGTAGGCTACGAGCAGTACTTC
TRBV7-2	TRBD1	many	TRBJ1-2	CASSLVGQGYGYTF	TGTGCCAGCAGCTTAGTTGGACAGGGCTATGGCTACACCTTC
TRBV7-2	-	few	TRBJ2-3	CASSLPPDTQYF	TGTGCCAGCAGTTTGCCCCCGGATACGCAGTATTTT
TRBV14	-	few	TRBJ2-1	CASSQLRHQSNEQFF	TGTGCCAGCAGCCAATTAAGGCATCAGAGCAATGAGCAGTTCTTC
TRBV4-1	-	-	TRBJ1-1	CASSQDHGNTEAFF	TGCGCCAGCAGCCAAGACCACGGGAACACTGAAGCTTTCTTT
TRBV7-8	TRBD1	-	TRBJ1-2	CASSQGTAMNYGYTF	TGTGCCAGCAGCCAAGGGACAGCTATGAACTATGGCTACACCTTC
TRBV29-1	-	-	TRBJ1-2	CSVVVGNGYTF	TGCAGCGTTGTAGTAGGTAATGGCTACACCTTC
TRBV14	-	few	TRBJ1-1	CASSQLGGDRTEAFF	TGTGCCAGCAGCCAATTGGGGGGCGATCGCACTGAAGCTTTCTTT
TRBV18	TRBD1	-	TRBJ2-7	CASSPRTGAYEQYF	TGTGCCAGCTCACCCCGGACAGGGGCCTACGAGCAGTACTTC
TRBV6-5	-	-	TRBJ2-3	CATGRGVGTDTQYF	TGTGCCACTGGGAGGGGGGTTGGCACAGATACGCAGTATTTT
TRBV30	-	-	TRBJ1-1	CAWRRIPETEAFF	TGTGCCTGGAGGCGTATTCCGGAGACTGAAGCTTTCTTT
TRBV6-1	-	-	TRBJ2-3	CASRASKADTQYF	TGTGCCAGCAGGGCTAGCAAGGCAGATACGCAGTATTTT
TRBV20-1	-	few	TRBJ2-3	CSARPGADTQYF	TGCAGTGCTAGGCCAGGAGCAGATACGCAGTATTTT